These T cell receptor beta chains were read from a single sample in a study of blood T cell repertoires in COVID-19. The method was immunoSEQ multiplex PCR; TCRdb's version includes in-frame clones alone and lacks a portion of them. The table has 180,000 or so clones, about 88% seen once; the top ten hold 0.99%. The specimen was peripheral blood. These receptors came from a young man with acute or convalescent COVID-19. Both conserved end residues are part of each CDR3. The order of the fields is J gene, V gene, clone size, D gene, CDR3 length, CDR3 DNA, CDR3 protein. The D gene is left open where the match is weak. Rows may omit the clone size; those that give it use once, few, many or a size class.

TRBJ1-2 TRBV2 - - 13 TGTGCCAGCAGTTTACAGGGATGGTATGGCTACACCTTC CASSLQGWYGYTF
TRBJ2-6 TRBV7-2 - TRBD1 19 TGTGCCAGCAGCCCGCGGATAACAGGGGTCCTCTCTGGGGCCAACGTCCTGACTTTC CASSPRITGVLSGANVLTF
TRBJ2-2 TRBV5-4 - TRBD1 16 TGTGCCAGCAGCCTGATGCTCAACAGGGGCACCGGGGAGCTGTTTTTT CASSLMLNRGTGELFF
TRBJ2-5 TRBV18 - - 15 TGTGCCAGCTCACCGAACAGCGGGCTCGGGGAGACCCAGTACTTC CASSPNSGLGETQYF
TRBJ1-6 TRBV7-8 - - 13 TGTGCCAGCAGCTTATATTCGAATTCACCCCTCCACTTT CASSLYSNSPLHF
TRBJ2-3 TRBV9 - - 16 TGTGCCAGCAGCCTCCGGACCGGGGGTATCACAGATACGCAGTATTTT CASSLRTGGITDTQYF
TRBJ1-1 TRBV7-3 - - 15 TGTGCCAGCAGCTTAAGAGGGGGTGGGGACACTGAAGCTTTCTTT CASSLRGGGDTEAFF
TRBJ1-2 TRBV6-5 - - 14 TGTGCCAGCACCCCCATGAGGCAGAACTATGACTACACCTTC CASTPMRQNYDYTF
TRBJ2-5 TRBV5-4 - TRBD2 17 TGTGCCAGCAGCCGGGGACTAGCGGGGGCTAACCAAGAGACCCAGTACTTC CASSRGLAGANQETQYF
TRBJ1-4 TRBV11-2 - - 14 TGTGCCAGCAGCGCCCACGGGGTGCGTGAAAAACTGTTTTTT CASSAHGVREKLFF
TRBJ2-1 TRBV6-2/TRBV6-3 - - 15 TGTGCCAGCAGTTACATGGACAGTCTCTACAATGAGCAGTTCTTC CASSYMDSLYNEQFF
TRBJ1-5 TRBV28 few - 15 TGTGCCAGCAGTGGGACGGTGAGGGGGAATCAGCCCCAGCATTTT CASSGTVRGNQPQHF
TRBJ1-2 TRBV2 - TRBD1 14 TGTGCCAGCATGTTAGGACAGGGTAACTATGGCTACACCTTC CASMLGQGNYGYTF
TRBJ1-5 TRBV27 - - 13 TGTGCCAGCAGTTTATTGGAGGGCCAGCCCCAGCATTTT CASSLLEGQPQHF
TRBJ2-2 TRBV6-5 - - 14 TGTGCCACCCATCCCGGGTCTCACACCGGGGAGCTGTTTTTT CATHPGSHTGELFF
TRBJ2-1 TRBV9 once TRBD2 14 TGTGCCAGCAGCGTAGATTCAGCGGGGAATGAGCAGTTCTTC CASSVDSAGNEQFF
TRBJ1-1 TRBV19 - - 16 TGTGCCAGTAGTATAGATCCGCGGGGGGGGAACACTGAAGCTTTCTTT CASSIDPRGGNTEAFF
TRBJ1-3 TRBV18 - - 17 TGTGCCAGCTCACCTCGTGGAGGGAGCCATTCTGGAAACACCATATATTTT CASSPRGGSHSGNTIYF
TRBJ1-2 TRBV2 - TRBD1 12 TGTGCCAGCAGGGGACAGAACTATGGCTACACCTTC CASRGQNYGYTF
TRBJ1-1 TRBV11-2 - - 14 TGTGCCAGCAGCTTAATGGGGGGGAACACTGAAGCTTTCTTT CASSLMGGNTEAFF
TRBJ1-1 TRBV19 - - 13 TGTGCCAGTAGTATCCGAGGGGGCACTGAAGCTTTCTTT CASSIRGGTEAFF
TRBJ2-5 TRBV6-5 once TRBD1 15 TGTGCCAGCAGTCTCGGACAGGGCTTCCAAGAGACCCAGTACTTC CASSLGQGFQETQYF
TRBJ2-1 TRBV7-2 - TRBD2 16 TGTGCCAGCAGCTTAAGGCGGGGGGGCTCCTACAATGAGCAGTTCTTC CASSLRRGGSYNEQFF
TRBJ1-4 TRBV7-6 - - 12 TGTGCCAGCAGCTTATGGCGGGAAAAACTGTTTTTT CASSLWREKLFF
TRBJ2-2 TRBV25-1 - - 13 TGTGCCAGCAGTTCACTGAACACCGGGGAGCTGTTTTTT CASSSLNTGELFF
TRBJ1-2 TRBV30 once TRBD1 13 TGTGCCTGGAGGGAATGGACAGGCTATGGCTACACCTTC CAWREWTGYGYTF
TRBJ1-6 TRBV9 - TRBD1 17 TGTGCCAGCAGCGTAGATGAAACAGGGGTGGTTGGTTCACCCCTCCACTTT CASSVDETGVVGSPLHF
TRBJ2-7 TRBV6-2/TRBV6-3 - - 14 TGTGCCAGCAGTTCAACCGGGATCTCCTACGAGCAGTACTTC CASSSTGISYEQYF
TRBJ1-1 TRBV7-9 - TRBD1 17 TGTGCCAGCAGCTTGGGACAGGGATTCTACATGAACACTGAAGCTTTCTTT CASSLGQGFYMNTEAFF
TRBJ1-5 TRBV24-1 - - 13 TGTGCCACCAGTGATAGAGCCTCTCAGCCCCAGCATTTT CATSDRASQPQHF
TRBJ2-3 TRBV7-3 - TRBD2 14 TGTGCCAGCAGCCCCTCTTCGGGGGGGGATACGCAGTATTTT CASSPSSGGDTQYF